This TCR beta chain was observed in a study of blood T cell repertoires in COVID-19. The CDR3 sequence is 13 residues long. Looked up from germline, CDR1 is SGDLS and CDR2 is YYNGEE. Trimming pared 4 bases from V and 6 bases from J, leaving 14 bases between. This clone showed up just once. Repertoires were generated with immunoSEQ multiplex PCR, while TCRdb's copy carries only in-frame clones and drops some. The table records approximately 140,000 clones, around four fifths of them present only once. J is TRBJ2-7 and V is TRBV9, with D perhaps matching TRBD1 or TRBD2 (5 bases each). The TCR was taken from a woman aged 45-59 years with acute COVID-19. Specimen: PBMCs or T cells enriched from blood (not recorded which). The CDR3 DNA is TGTGCCAGCAGCCTAGCCCTCCAGGGCGAGCAGTACTTC. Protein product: CASSLALQGEQYF.